This T cell receptor (beta chain) was found in a study of blood T cell repertoires in COVID-19. Study overall: T cells, B-cell-depleted T cells, or PBMCs provided the cDNA or gDNA that served as material.

Germline CDR1 is SGHRS and CDR2 is YFSETQ. The J segment lost 5 bases and the V segment lost 7 bases, leaving 6 bases of the junction unmatched. The CDR3 is 14 residues long. Under the authors' procedure: Estimation of nucleated cell counts relied on the amplification of reference gene primers. The repertoire was sequenced with immunoSEQ multiplex PCR; TCRdb's copy has only in-frame clones and lacks some. The V and J calls and the clone size are those of that table, but D and trimming were determined from the DNA. The repertoire includes around 180,000 clones, roughly 84% of them detected once, and 10% sits in the top ten.

The sequence derives from a woman of 80 years or more with active or convalescent COVID-19. Sequencing used peripheral blood. The chain combines TRBV5-1 with TRBJ2-1, with 10 nucleotides matching TRBD2. For the CDR3, the DNA is TGCGCCAGCGTCAGGACTAGCGGAAACAATGAGCAGTTCTTC. Its translation: CASVRTSGNNEQFF.